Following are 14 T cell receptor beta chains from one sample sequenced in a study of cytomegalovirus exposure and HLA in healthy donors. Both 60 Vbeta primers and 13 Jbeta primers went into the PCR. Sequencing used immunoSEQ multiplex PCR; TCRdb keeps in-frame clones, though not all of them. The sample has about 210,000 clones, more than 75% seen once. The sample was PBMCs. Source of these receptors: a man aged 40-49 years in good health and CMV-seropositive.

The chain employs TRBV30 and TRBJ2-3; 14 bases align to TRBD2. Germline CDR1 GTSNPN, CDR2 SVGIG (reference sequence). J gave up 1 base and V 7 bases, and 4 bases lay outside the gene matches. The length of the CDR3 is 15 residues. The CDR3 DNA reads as TGTGCCTTGACTAGCGGGAGGGCCGGCACAGATACGCAGTATTTT. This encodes CALTSGRAGTDTQYF. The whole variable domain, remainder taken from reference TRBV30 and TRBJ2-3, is SQTIHQWPATLVQPVGSPLSLECTVEGTSNPNLYWYRQAAGRGLQLLFYSVGIGQISSEVPQNLSASRPQDRQFILSSKKLLLSDSGFYLCALTSGRAGTDTQYFGPGTRLTVL.

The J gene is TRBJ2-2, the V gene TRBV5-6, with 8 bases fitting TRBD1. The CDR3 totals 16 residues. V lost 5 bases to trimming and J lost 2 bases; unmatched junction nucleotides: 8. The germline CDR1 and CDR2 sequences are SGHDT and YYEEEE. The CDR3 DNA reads TGTGCCAGCAGGCAAACCGGGACAGGTAACACCGGGGAGCTGTTTTTT. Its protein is CASRQTGTGNTGELFF.

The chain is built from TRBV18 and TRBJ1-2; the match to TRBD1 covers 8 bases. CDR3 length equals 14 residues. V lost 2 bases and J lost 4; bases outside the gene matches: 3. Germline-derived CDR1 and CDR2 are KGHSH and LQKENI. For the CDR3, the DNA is TGTGCCAGCTCACCAGGGGACAGGTCCTATGGCTACACCTTC. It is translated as CASSPGDRSYGYTF.

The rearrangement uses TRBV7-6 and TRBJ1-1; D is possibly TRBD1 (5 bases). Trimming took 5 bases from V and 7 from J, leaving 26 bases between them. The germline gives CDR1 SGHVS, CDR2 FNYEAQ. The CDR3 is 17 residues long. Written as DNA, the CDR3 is TGTGCCAGCAGCCTTCGGCTGGAGGGGAGAGGAGAGAATGAAGCTTTCTTT. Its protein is CASSLRLEGRGENEAFF.

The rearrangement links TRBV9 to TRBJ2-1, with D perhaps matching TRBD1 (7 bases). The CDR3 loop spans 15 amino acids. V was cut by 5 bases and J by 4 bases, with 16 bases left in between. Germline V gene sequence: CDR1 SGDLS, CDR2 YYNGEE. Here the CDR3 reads CASSRQGGDYNEQFF. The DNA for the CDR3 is TGTGCCAGCAGTCGACAGGGCGGGGATTACAATGAGCAGTTCTTC.

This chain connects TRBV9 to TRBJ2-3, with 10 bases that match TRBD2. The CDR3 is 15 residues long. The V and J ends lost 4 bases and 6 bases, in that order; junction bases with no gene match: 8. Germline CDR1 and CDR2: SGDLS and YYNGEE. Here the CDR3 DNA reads TGTGCCAGCAGCAGAGGTGGGGGACTAGCGGATACGCAGTATTTT. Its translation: CASSRGGGLADTQYF.

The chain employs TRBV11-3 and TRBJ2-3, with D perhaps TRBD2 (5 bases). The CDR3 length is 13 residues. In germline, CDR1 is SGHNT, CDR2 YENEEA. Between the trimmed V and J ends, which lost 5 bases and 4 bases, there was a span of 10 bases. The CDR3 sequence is CASSPGAADTQYF. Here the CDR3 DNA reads TGTGCCAGCAGCCCAGGAGCGGCAGATACGCAGTATTTT. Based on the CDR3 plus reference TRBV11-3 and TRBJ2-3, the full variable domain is EAGVVQSPRYKIIEKKQPVAFWCNPISGHNTLYWYLQNLGQGPELLIRYENEEAVDDSQLPKDRFSAERLKGVDSTLKIQPAELGDSAVYLCASSPGAADTQYFGPGTRLTVL.

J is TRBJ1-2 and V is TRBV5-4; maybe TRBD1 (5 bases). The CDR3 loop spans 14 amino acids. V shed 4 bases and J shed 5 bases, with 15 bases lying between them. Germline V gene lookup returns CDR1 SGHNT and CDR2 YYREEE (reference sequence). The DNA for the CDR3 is TGTGCCAGCAGCCCCTATGGGGGGGGGTATGGCTACACCTTC. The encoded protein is CASSPYGGGYGYTF. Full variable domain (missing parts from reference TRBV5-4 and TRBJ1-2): ETGVTQSPTHLIKTRGQQVTLRCSSQSGHNTVSWYQQALGQGPQFIFQYYREEENGRGNFPPRFSGLQFPNYSSELNVNALELDDSALYLCASSPYGGGYGYTFGSGTRLTVV.

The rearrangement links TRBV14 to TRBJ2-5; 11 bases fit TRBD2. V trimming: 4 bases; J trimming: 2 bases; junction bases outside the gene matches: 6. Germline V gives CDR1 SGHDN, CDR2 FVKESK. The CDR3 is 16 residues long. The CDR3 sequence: CASSPPGLAVQETQYF. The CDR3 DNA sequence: TGTGCCAGCAGCCCTCCGGGACTAGCGGTACAAGAGACCCAGTACTTC.

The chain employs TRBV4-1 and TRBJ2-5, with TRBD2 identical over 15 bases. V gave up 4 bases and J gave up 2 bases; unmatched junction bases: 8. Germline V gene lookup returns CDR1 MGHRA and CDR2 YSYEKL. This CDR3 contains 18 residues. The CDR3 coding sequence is TGCGCCAGCAGCCGCGGGACTAGCGGGAGGTCGCGTCAAGAGACCCAGTACTTC. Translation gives CASSRGTSGRSRQETQYF.

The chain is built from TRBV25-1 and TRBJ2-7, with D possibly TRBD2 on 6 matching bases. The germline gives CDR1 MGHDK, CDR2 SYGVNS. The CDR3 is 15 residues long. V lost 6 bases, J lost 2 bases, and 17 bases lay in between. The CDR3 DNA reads TGTGCCAGCAGCCACCCGGGACTGTGGGCCTACGAGCAGTACTTC. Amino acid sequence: CASSHPGLWAYEQYF.

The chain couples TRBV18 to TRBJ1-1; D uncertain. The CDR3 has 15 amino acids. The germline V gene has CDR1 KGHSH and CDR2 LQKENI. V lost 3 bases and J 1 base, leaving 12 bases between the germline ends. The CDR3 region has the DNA TGTGCCAGCTCACCGAGGATAACCCAGAACACTGAAGCTTTCTTT. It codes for CASSPRITQNTEAFF.

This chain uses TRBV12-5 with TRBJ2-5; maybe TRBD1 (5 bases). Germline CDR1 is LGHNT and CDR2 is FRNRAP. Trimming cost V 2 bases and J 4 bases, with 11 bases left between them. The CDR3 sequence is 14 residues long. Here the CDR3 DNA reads TGTGCTAGTGGTTTGTTAAGCAGGGTAGAGACCCAGTACTTC. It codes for CASGLLSRVETQYF.

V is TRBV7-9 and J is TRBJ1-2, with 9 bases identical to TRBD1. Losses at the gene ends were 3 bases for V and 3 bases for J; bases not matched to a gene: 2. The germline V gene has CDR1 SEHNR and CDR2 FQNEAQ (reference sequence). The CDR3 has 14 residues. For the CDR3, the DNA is TGTGCCAGCAGCTTCACAGGGGGCGACTATGGCTACACCTTC. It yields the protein CASSFTGGDYGYTF.